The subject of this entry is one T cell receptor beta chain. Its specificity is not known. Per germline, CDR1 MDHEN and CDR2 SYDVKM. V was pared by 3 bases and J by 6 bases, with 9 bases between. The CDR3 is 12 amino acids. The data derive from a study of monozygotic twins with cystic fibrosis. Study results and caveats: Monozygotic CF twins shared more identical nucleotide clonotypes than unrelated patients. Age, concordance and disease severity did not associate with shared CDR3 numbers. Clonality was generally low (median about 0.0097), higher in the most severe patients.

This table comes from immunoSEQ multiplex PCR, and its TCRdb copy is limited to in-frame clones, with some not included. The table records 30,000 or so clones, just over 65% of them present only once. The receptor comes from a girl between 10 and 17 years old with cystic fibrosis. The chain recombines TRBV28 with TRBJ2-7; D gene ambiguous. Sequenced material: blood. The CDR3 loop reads CASSLGIAEQYV. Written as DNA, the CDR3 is TGTGCCAGCAGTTTGGGAATAGCCGAGCAGTACGTC.